These T cell receptor beta chains were read from a single sample in a study of blood T cell repertoires in COVID-19. Repertoires were generated with immunoSEQ multiplex PCR, while TCRdb's copy carries only in-frame clones and drops some. Of 200,000 to 250,000 clones listed, 75% to 85% are singletons. What was sequenced was peripheral blood. The source of these receptors is a woman in her seventies with COVID-19, enrolled during active disease. Each CDR3 is given with its conserved first and last residue. The D gene is left open where the match is weak. Only part of the rows carry a size: once, few, many, or a class if the clone is expanded.

J gene: TRBJ1-2
V gene: TRBV5-6
D gene: .
clone size: .
CDR3 DNA: TGTGCCAGCAGCTCCAGACAGGTCCGATATGGCTACACCTTC
CDR3 protein: CASSSRQVRYGYTF

J gene: TRBJ1-1
V gene: TRBV7-2
D gene: .
clone size: .
CDR3 DNA: TGTGCCAGCAGCTTATTCTTGGCGGGCGAGAACACTGAAGCTTTCTTT
CDR3 protein: CASSLFLAGENTEAFF

J gene: TRBJ1-4
V gene: TRBV11-2
D gene: .
clone size: .
CDR3 DNA: TGTGCCAGCAGCTTGAACGACAGGTTGGGCCTAAATGAAAAACTGTTTTTT
CDR3 protein: CASSLNDRLGLNEKLFF

J gene: TRBJ2-7
V gene: TRBV6-5
D gene: TRBD2
clone size: .
CDR3 DNA: TGTGCCAGTACTAGCGGGGTGTCCTACGAGCAGTACTTC
CDR3 protein: CASTSGVSYEQYF

J gene: TRBJ1-1
V gene: TRBV25-1
D gene: .
clone size: .
CDR3 DNA: TGTGCCAGCAGCGAAACCACAGGGAGCACTGAAGCTTTCTTT
CDR3 protein: CASSETTGSTEAFF

J gene: TRBJ1-3
V gene: TRBV5-6
D gene: .
clone size: .
CDR3 DNA: TGTGCCAGCAGCCAACGGGGGGCCAACTCTGGAAACACCATATATTTT
CDR3 protein: CASSQRGANSGNTIYF

J gene: TRBJ1-2
V gene: TRBV9
D gene: TRBD1
clone size: few
CDR3 DNA: TGTGCCAGCAGCGTAGGTATCGCCGGGACAGGGTACTTGGATGGCTACACCTTC
CDR3 protein: CASSVGIAGTGYLDGYTF

J gene: TRBJ2-5
V gene: TRBV10-3
D gene: .
clone size: .
CDR3 DNA: TGTGCCATCAGTGAGGGATTAGGACTTCCCCCGACCTCCGGGACCCAGTACTTC
CDR3 protein: CAISEGLGLPPTSGTQYF

J gene: TRBJ1-1
V gene: TRBV11-2
D gene: .
clone size: once
CDR3 DNA: TGTGCCAGCAGCTTATCAAGAGGGATTAACACTGAAGCTTTCTTT
CDR3 protein: CASSLSRGINTEAFF

J gene: TRBJ2-3
V gene: TRBV6-2/TRBV6-3
D gene: .
clone size: .
CDR3 DNA: TGTGCCAGCAGTTATAGTAGCGCAGATACGCAGTATTTT
CDR3 protein: CASSYSSADTQYF

J gene: TRBJ1-1
V gene: TRBV7-9
D gene: TRBD1
clone size: .
CDR3 DNA: TGTGCCAGCTCTCCTGGGACAGGGGTGAACACTGAAGCTTTCTTT
CDR3 protein: CASSPGTGVNTEAFF

J gene: TRBJ2-3
V gene: TRBV4-2
D gene: .
clone size: .
CDR3 DNA: TGTGCCAGCAGCCAACAGGGAGATACGCAGTATTTT
CDR3 protein: CASSQQGDTQYF

J gene: TRBJ1-1
V gene: TRBV6-2/TRBV6-3
D gene: TRBD1
clone size: .
CDR3 DNA: TGTGCCAGCAGTGGCCGGGACAGGCTAACCCCACTTGAAGCTTTCTTT
CDR3 protein: CASSGRDRLTPLEAFF

J gene: TRBJ1-2
V gene: TRBV6-2/TRBV6-3
D gene: .
clone size: .
CDR3 DNA: TGTGCCAGCAGTTACTTTGAGGACTATGGCTACACCTTC
CDR3 protein: CASSYFEDYGYTF

J gene: TRBJ1-5
V gene: TRBV9
D gene: .
clone size: .
CDR3 DNA: TGTGCCAGCAGCGCTCAGGGAATCCAGCAGCCCCAGCATTTT
CDR3 protein: CASSAQGIQQPQHF

J gene: TRBJ1-2
V gene: TRBV19
D gene: .
clone size: .
CDR3 DNA: TGTGCCAGTAGTATAGAAGGACTTGGCTACACCTTC
CDR3 protein: CASSIEGLGYTF